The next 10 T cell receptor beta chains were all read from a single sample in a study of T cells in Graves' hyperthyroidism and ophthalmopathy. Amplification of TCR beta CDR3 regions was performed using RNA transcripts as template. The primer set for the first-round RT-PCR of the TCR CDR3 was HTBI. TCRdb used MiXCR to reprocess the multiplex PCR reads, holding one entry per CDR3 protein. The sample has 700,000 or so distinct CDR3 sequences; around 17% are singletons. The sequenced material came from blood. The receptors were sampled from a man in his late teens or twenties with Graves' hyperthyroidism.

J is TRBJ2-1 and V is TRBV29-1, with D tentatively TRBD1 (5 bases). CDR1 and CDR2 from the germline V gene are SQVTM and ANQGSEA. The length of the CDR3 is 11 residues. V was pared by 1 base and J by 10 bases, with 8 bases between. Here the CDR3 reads CSVEGTREQFF. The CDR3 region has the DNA TGCAGCGTTGAAGGGACACGCGAGCAGTTCTTC.

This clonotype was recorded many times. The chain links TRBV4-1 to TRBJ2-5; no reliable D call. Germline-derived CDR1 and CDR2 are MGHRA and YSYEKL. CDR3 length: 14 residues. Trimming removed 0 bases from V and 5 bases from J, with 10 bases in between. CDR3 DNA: TGCGCCAGCAGCCAAGAAGGAGCGTATGAGACCCAGTACTTC. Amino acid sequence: CASSQEGAYETQYF.

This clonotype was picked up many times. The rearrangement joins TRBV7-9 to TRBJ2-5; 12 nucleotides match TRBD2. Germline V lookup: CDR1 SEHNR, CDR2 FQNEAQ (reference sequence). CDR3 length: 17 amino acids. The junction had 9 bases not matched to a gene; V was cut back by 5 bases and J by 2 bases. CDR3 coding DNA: TGTGCCAGCAGCAGCAGGAGACTAGCGGGAGTTCAAGAGACCCAGTACTTC. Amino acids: CASSSRRLAGVQETQYF.

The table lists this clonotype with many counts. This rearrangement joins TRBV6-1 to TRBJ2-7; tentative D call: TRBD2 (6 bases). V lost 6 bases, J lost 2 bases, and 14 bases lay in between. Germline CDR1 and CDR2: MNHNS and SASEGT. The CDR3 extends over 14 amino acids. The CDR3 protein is CASRLGTGTYEQYF. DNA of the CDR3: TGTGCCAGCAGATTAGGGACTGGGACCTACGAGCAGTACTTC.

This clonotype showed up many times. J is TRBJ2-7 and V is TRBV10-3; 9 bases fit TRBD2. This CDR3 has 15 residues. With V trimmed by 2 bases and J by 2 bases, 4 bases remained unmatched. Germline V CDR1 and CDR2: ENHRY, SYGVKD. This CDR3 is CAISEASGTTYEQYF. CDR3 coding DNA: TGTGCCATCAGTGAGGCTAGCGGGACCACCTACGAGCAGTACTTC.

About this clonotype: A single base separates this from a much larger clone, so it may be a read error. The CDR3 DNA is TGTGCCAGCAGCCTTACCGGGTACGGAGAGACCCAGTACTTC. It encodes CASSLTGYGETQYF. V usage is TRBV11-3 and J usage is TRBJ2-5; D remains ambiguous. CDR1 is SGHNT and CDR2 is YENEEA in the germline V gene. The CDR3 is 14 amino acids. Trimming removed 5 bases at V and 4 bases at J, with 14 bases between.

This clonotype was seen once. Here the CDR3 reads CASSPQPDTEAFF. CDR3 sequence (DNA): TGTGCCAGCAGCCCCCAGCCGGACACTGAAGCTTTCTTT. The rearrangement uses TRBV7-3 and TRBJ1-1; D remains unclear. The CDR3 contains 13 residues. Germline CDR1 SGHTA, CDR2 FQGTGA. V dropped 5 bases and J dropped 3 bases, with 10 bases sitting between them.

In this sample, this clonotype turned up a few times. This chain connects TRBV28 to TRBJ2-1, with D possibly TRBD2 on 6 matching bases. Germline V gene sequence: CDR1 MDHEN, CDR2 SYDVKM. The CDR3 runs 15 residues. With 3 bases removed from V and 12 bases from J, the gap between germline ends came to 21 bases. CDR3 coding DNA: TGTGCCAGCAGTTTCCCCGGGACTTCGGCGGTTCTGCAGTTCTTC. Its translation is CASSFPGTSAVLQFF.

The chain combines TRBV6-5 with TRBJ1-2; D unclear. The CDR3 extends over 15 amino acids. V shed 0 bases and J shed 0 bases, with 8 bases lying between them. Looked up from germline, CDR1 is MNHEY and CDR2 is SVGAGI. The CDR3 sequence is CASSYSQRANYGYTF. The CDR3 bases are TGTGCCAGCAGTTACTCACAGAGGGCTAACTATGGCTACACCTTC.

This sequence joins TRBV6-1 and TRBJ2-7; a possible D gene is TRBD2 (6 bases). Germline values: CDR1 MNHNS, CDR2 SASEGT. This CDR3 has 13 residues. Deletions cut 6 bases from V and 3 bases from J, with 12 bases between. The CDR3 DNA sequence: TGTGCCAGCAGCGGGGACTGGATCTACGAGCAGTACTTC. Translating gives CASSGDWIYEQYF.